The next 19 T cell receptor beta chains were all read from a single sample in a study of shared clonotypes between healthy human individuals. Cells designated naive CD8 were CD45RO-negative and were positively selected for CCR7, with terminally differentiated effector memory CD45RA+ cells excluded. Generated by immunoSEQ multiplex PCR, the TCRdb table keeps only in-frame clones and is missing some. The sample lists hundreds of thousands of clones, 95% to 96% occurring once. The sequenced sample consisted of naive CD8+ T cells sorted from blood. Source of these receptors: a woman between 25 and 40 years old in good health.

This clone was seen a single time. The chain couples TRBV7-6 to TRBJ2-1, with D possibly matching TRBD2 (6 bases). Germline lookup yields CDR1 SGHVS and CDR2 FNYEAQ. The CDR3 runs 14 residues. V was trimmed by 7 bases and J by 8 bases, leaving 18 bases between them. Here the CDR3 DNA reads TGTGCCAGCACCGACCCGAGGGCTAGCGATGAGCAGTTCTTC. As protein: CASTDPRASDEQFF.

This clone showed up just once. The chain uses TRBV5-4 and TRBJ2-7, with D possibly matching TRBD2 (6 bases). Germline V gene sequence: CDR1 SGHNT, CDR2 YYREEE (reference sequence). This CDR3 is 15 amino acids long. Trimming pared 2 bases from V and 4 bases from J, leaving 16 bases between. The CDR3 loop reads CASSFMQEGRYEQYF. Here the CDR3 DNA reads TGTGCCAGCAGCTTTATGCAGGAGGGGAGATACGAGCAGTACTTC.

V gene TRBV7-9 combines with J gene TRBJ2-3; 7 nucleotides match TRBD1. The CDR3 length is 16 residues. With 2 bases clipped from V and 0 bases from J, the junction kept 5 bases outside the gene matches. Germline V gene lookup returns CDR1 SEHNR and CDR2 FQNEAQ (reference sequence). CDR3 protein: CASSLLAGGSTDTQYF. The CDR3 DNA sequence: TGTGCCAGCAGCTTATTGGCAGGGGGAAGCACAGATACGCAGTATTTT.

The gene calls are TRBV6-1 and TRBJ2-7, with D unclear. CDR3 length equals 14 residues. Germline lookup yields CDR1 MNHNS and CDR2 SASEGT. The V and J ends lost 3 bases and 0 bases respectively, with 9 bases between them. The DNA for the CDR3 is TGTGCCAGCAGTGATGTAATAACCTCCTACGAGCAGTACTTC. Translating it yields CASSDVITSYEQYF.

The rearrangement links TRBV7-8 to TRBJ1-3; D gene unclear. This CDR3 contains 12 residues. Per germline, CDR1 SGHVS and CDR2 FQNEAQ. The germline V and J ends were trimmed by 6 bases and 1 base, with 4 bases remaining between them. The CDR3, as DNA: TGTGCCAGCAGTGGGTCTGGAAACACCATATATTTT. The encoded protein is CASSGSGNTIYF.

This chain joins TRBV28 and TRBJ2-7; 7 bases map to TRBD1. Germline CDR1 is MDHEN and CDR2 is SYDVKM. The trim removed 6 bases at V and 2 bases at J, leaving 1 base unmatched. The CDR3 has 12 residues. CDR3 sequence: CASSQGAYEQYF. CDR3 coding DNA: TGTGCCAGCAGCCAGGGGGCCTACGAGCAGTACTTC.

The rearrangement uses TRBV28 and TRBJ1-6; tentative D call: TRBD1 (5 bases). V was clipped by 6 bases and J by 0 bases, with 6 bases between them. The CDR3 totals 14 residues. The germline gives CDR1 MDHEN, CDR2 SYDVKM. As DNA, the CDR3 is TGTGCCAGCAGCAGGGACTCCTATAATTCACCCCTCCACTTT. Protein: CASSRDSYNSPLHF.

The chain combines TRBV13 with TRBJ2-4, with TRBD2 matching over 15 bases. The CDR3 length is 16 residues. V was clipped by 0 bases and J by 10 bases; unmatched bases: 4. The V gene's germline CDR1 is PRHDT and CDR2 FYEKMQ (reference sequence). The CDR3 reads CASSLGGLAGGLIQYF. The DNA for the CDR3 is TGTGCCAGCAGCTTAGGGGGACTAGCGGGAGGCTTAATTCAGTACTTC.

The V and J genes are TRBV7-9 and TRBJ2-3; D remains unclear. The germline V gene encodes CDR1 SEHNR and CDR2 FQNEAQ (reference sequence). The CDR3 has 12 residues. Trimming removed 7 bases at V and 7 bases at J, with 12 bases between. The CDR3 DNA sequence: TGTGCCAGCACCGATCCCAGGTATACGCAGTATTTT. This gives the protein CASTDPRYTQYF.

This sequence joins TRBV6-1 and TRBJ2-5, with 10 bases lining up with TRBD2. This CDR3 spans 14 amino acids. The germline V gene has CDR1 MNHNS and CDR2 SASEGT. Trimming at V came to 4 bases and at J to 1 base, leaving 0 bases not matched to a gene. The CDR3 is CASSGTSGQETQYF. The CDR3 nucleotides read TGTGCCAGCAGTGGGACTAGCGGCCAAGAGACCCAGTACTTC.

The chain combines TRBV2 with TRBJ2-1; no clear D. Germline values: CDR1 SNHLY, CDR2 FYNNEI. This CDR3 spans 13 amino acids. Trimming took 5 bases from V and 5 from J, leaving 10 bases between them. DNA of the CDR3: TGTGCCAGCAGTCGTGGGCGGAACAATGAGCAGTTCTTC. Translating gives CASSRGRNNEQFF.

DNA of the CDR3: TGCAGCGTTGAAGATACAGGGCAGTACAATGAGCAGTTCTTC. It codes for CSVEDTGQYNEQFF. This rearrangement joins TRBV29-1 to TRBJ2-1, with a possible D match to TRBD1 (6 bases). This CDR3 region has 14 residues. Trimming took off 0 bases at V and 4 bases at J, with 10 bases between the two ends. Germline lookup yields CDR1 SQVTM and CDR2 ANQGSEA.

The chain has TRBV28 and TRBJ1-3; 8 nucleotides agree with TRBD1. Unmatched junction bases numbered 8, after V lost 6 bases and J lost 4 bases. The germline V gene encodes CDR1 MDHEN and CDR2 SYDVKM. The CDR3 has 15 residues. The CDR3 bases are TGTGCCAGCAGCGTAACGACAGGGGAGGGAAACACCATATATTTT. This gives the protein CASSVTTGEGNTIYF.

The genes are TRBV4-1 and TRBJ1-2; D is possibly TRBD1 (5 bases). Trimming took 0 bases from V and 8 from J, leaving 16 bases between them. Germline V gives CDR1 MGHRA, CDR2 YSYEKL. This CDR3 contains 15 residues. CDR3 bases: TGCGCCAGCAGCCAAGACTGGACAACCAATGGGGGCTACACCTTC. Translation: CASSQDWTTNGGYTF.

The rearrangement links TRBV7-9 to TRBJ1-2; 7 nucleotides match TRBD1. The CDR3 length is 16 residues. Germline CDR1 is SEHNR and CDR2 is FQNEAQ (reference sequence). Trimming took 1 base from V and 2 from J; bases not matched to a gene: 7. The CDR3 region is CASSLGGQGVNYGYTF. In DNA, the CDR3 is TGTGCCAGCAGCTTAGGTGGGCAGGGGGTAAACTATGGCTACACCTTC.

The count of this clone is one. The V call is TRBV25-1, the J call TRBJ2-5; D is unclear. The germline V gene has CDR1 MGHDK and CDR2 SYGVNS. This CDR3 has 13 residues. V dropped 3 bases and J dropped 7 bases, with 12 bases sitting between them. CDR3 amino acids: CASSDERSGTQYF. Here the CDR3 DNA reads TGTGCCAGCAGTGATGAGAGATCAGGGACCCAGTACTTC.

The chain employs TRBV19 and TRBJ2-7; a weak D match, TRBD2 (6 bases). The CDR3 covers 15 residues. The germline CDR1 and CDR2 sequences are LNHDA and SQIVND (reference sequence). The V gene lost 5 bases and the J gene lost 2 bases, with 16 bases spanning the gap. Here the CDR3 reads CASSERGTGTYEQYF. The CDR3 nucleotides are TGTGCCAGTAGTGAACGCGGGACGGGAACCTACGAGCAGTACTTC.

DNA of the CDR3: TGTGCCAGCAGATCCCCGGGACGGATGAACACTGAAGCTTTCTTT. This translates into CASRSPGRMNTEAFF. V gene TRBV6-5 combines with J gene TRBJ1-1; D perhaps matches TRBD1 (5 bases). CDR1 is MNHEY, CDR2 SVGAGI, per germline. The CDR3 sequence is 15 residues long. The ends were cut back, 6 bases at V and 0 bases at J, with 14 bases in the middle.

This rearrangement joins TRBV28 to TRBJ2-2, with TRBD1 matching over 7 bases. The CDR3 has 14 residues. Germline V gene lookup returns CDR1 MDHEN and CDR2 SYDVKM. The V and J ends lost 5 bases and 5 bases, in that order; junction bases with no gene match: 5. The CDR3 sequence is CASSVTGWTGELFF. As DNA, the CDR3 is TGTGCCAGCAGTGTGACAGGGTGGACCGGGGAGCTGTTTTTT.